These T cell receptor beta chains were read from a single sample in a study of blood T cell repertoires in COVID-19. Sequenced by immunoSEQ multiplex PCR; TCRdb stores in-frame clones only, minus some. The profile shows over 85,000 clones, around 90% of them singletons. The sequencing input was peripheral blood. Receptor source: a man between 18 and 29 years old with acute or convalescent COVID-19. The CDR3 runs from the conserved cysteine through the conserved F or W. D genes are given only for firm matches. Where a row states a size, it is once, few, many or the class of an expanded clone; other rows omit it.

TRBJ1-5 | TRBD1 | TRBV6-1 | few | TGTGCCAGCAGTGAAGCGCTACCTGGACAGGGAACAAGCCAGCCCCAGCATTTT | CASSEALPGQGTSQPQHF
TRBJ1-4 | - | TRBV2 | - | TGTGCCAGCAGTGAAGGAGAAGCAGGAAAACTGTTTTTT | CASSEGEAGKLFF
TRBJ2-7 | TRBD2 | TRBV5-1 | few | TGCGCCAGCAGCTTGTCTAGCGGGGGGGCCCAGGTATACGAGCAGTACTTC | CASSLSSGGAQVYEQYF
TRBJ2-5 | TRBD2 | TRBV9 | - | TGTGCCAGCAGCGTAGGCGGGGGGCGGGAGACCCAGTACTTC | CASSVGGGRETQYF
TRBJ1-1 | - | TRBV7-9 | - | TGTGCCAGCAGCTTAGAGGGCGGGTCAGAAGCTTTCTTT | CASSLEGGSEAFF
TRBJ1-1 | TRBD1 | TRBV5-1 | - | TGCGCCAGCAGCTTGGAGGGACAGACGAACACTGAAGCTTTCTTT | CASSLEGQTNTEAFF
TRBJ1-1 | TRBD1 | TRBV19 | - | TGTGCCAGTACTAACATCCCAGGGGGCGTGGTACTTAGTGAAGCTTTCTTT | CASTNIPGGVVLSEAFF
TRBJ2-6 | - | TRBV7-6 | - | TGTGCCAGCAGCTTAATGACCATCCCTAGCTCTGGGGCCAACGTCCTGACTTTC | CASSLMTIPSSGANVLTF
TRBJ1-1 | - | TRBV24-1 | - | TGTGCCACCAGTGATTTAAGGGGCCCAGTGAACACTGAAGCTTTCTTT | CATSDLRGPVNTEAFF
TRBJ1-2 | TRBD1 | TRBV6-5 | - | TGTGCCAGCAGTTACGGGACAGGGGGACAAAACTATGGCTACACCTTC | CASSYGTGGQNYGYTF
TRBJ1-1 | TRBD1 | TRBV6-2/TRBV6-3 | - | TGTGCCAGCAGCCCTGGACAGGGCAAGAGGGACACTGAAGCTTTCTTT | CASSPGQGKRDTEAFF
TRBJ2-7 | TRBD1 | TRBV6-2/TRBV6-3 | few | TGTGCCAGCAGTTACGGGACAGAGTCCTACGAGCAGTACTTC | CASSYGTESYEQYF
TRBJ1-1 | TRBD1 | TRBV7-8 | - | TGTGCCAGCAGCTCTCTATCCGGGACAGGGGACACTGAAGCTTTCTTT | CASSSLSGTGDTEAFF
TRBJ1-2 | - | TRBV9 | - | TGTGCCAGCAGCGTAGGGACTAGGGGTATCTTCTACACCTTC | CASSVGTRGIFYTF
TRBJ1-1 | - | TRBV6-5 | - | TGTGCCAGCAGTTACTCGTGGGGGCAGGGCACTGAAGCTTTCTTT | CASSYSWGQGTEAFF
TRBJ1-2 | TRBD1 | TRBV7-9 | - | TGTGCCAGCAGCTCGCGCCCGGGACAGCTTAACTATGGCTACACCTTC | CASSSRPGQLNYGYTF
TRBJ2-7 | TRBD2 | TRBV19 | - | TGTGCCACCGCGGAACTAGCGGACTCCTACGAGCAGTACTTC | CATAELADSYEQYF
TRBJ1-1 | TRBD1 | TRBV18 | - | TGTGCCAGCTCAACCCGAACAGGGGGGGTCAACACTGAAGCTTTCTTT | CASSTRTGGVNTEAFF
TRBJ1-5 | - | TRBV5-3 | once | TGTGCCAGAAGCTTCTTCAGGAAATACCTTCAGCCCCAGCATTTT | CARSFFRKYLQPQHF
TRBJ2-3 | - | TRBV2 | - | TGTGCCAGCAGTGAAGCAGCAGGTGGTACGCAGTATTTT | CASSEAAGGTQYF
TRBJ2-7 | TRBD2 | TRBV4-1 | - | TGCGCCAGCAGCCAAGTCCGACTAGCGGGAGGGTACGAGCAGTACTTC | CASSQVRLAGGYEQYF
TRBJ2-7 | TRBD2 | TRBV7-9 | - | TGTGCCAGCAGCTTAAGTAGCGGGAGTCCCTACGAGCAGTACTTC | CASSLSSGSPYEQYF
TRBJ1-2 | TRBD1 | TRBV3-1/TRBV3-2 | - | TGTGCCAGCAGCCAATGGATCGAACAGGGGGCGCGGAGAAAAGGCTACACCTTC | CASSQWIEQGARRKGYTF
TRBJ2-3 | - | TRBV18 | - | TGTGCCAGCTCACCACGGGCAGCTAGCACAGATACGCAGTATTTT | CASSPRAASTDTQYF
TRBJ1-2 | - | TRBV14 | - | TGTGCCAGCAGCCAAGTCCCGGGAGGCTATGGCTACACCTTC | CASSQVPGGYGYTF
TRBJ2-3 | TRBD2 | TRBV9 | - | TGTGCCAGCAGCTTCGGGACTAGCGGGACCACAGATACGCAGTATTTT | CASSFGTSGTTDTQYF
TRBJ2-5 | TRBD2 | TRBV5-8 | - | TGTGCCAGCAGCTCCGGGACTAGGGTCCAATCGGGGACCCAGTACTTC | CASSSGTRVQSGTQYF
TRBJ2-5 | TRBD2 | TRBV2 | few | TGTGCCAGCAGTGAAGCGGTTGGGCTAGCGGGGGAAGAGACCCAGTACTTC | CASSEAVGLAGEETQYF